This T cell receptor beta chain was observed in a study of blood T cell repertoires in COVID-19. Germline CDR1 is MDHEN and CDR2 is SYDVKM. The CDR3 runs 15 residues. The V gene lost 5 bases and the J gene lost 1 base, with 14 bases spanning the gap. TCRdb keeps only in-frame clones here, not all; method: immunoSEQ multiplex PCR. Among 390,000 or so clones, around 87% were seen once, and the ten largest hold more than 0.8%. This clone was counted a single time. This receptor was obtained from a man in his late teens or twenties who had recovered from COVID-19. The sequenced material came from PBMCs or T cells enriched from blood (not recorded which). The chain links TRBV28 to TRBJ1-1; D might be TRBD1 (5 bases). The CDR3 loop is CASSPNGGWNTEAFF. In DNA form, the CDR3 reads TGTGCCAGCAGTCCGAACGGGGGGTGGAACACTGAAGCTTTCTTT. The entire variable domain, with the rest obtained from reference TRBV28 and TRBJ1-1, is as follows: DVKVTQSSRYLVKRTGEKVFLECVQDMDHENMFWYRQDPGLGLRLIYFSYDVKMKEKGDIPEGYSVSREKKERFSLILESASTNQTSMYLCASSPNGGWNTEAFFGQGTRLTVV.